This T cell receptor (beta chain) is from a study of T cells in Graves' hyperthyroidism and ophthalmopathy. The patients, who ranged from 18 to 65 in age, presented with newly diagnosed hyperthyroidism lasting under 2 months. A patient was excluded if there was uncontrolled infection, other autoimmune disease, pregnancy or lactation. Notes on the study in general: Also found in blood were most expanded thyroid clonotypes above 0.001.

TCR beta CDR3 regions were amplified from RNA. Researchers ran a first-round RT-PCR on the TCR CDR3 using the HTBI primer set. One entry per CDR3 protein results from TCRdb running MiXCR on the multiplex PCR reads. This table has a few hundred thousand distinct CDR3 sequences, approximately 14% appearing once. There are a few counts of this clonotype. No antigen is known for it. This sequence was found in a woman under 30 with Graves' hyperthyroidism. Sequenced input: blood.

CDR3 bases: TGTGCCAGCAGTTATGGGACAGGGCTTCTTAATCAGCCCCAGCATTTT. It is translated as CASSYGTGLLNQPQHF. The J gene is TRBJ1-5, the V gene TRBV6-5; 9 bases line up with TRBD1. This CDR3 contains 16 residues. CDR1 is MNHEY and CDR2 is SVGAGI in the germline V gene. Germline trimming cut 3 bases from V and 4 bases from J; bases unmatched to any gene: 7.